The entry that follows covers one T cell receptor beta chain sequence. TCRdb's copy holds only in-frame clones and misses some; the assay was immunoSEQ multiplex PCR. The sample holds 95,000 to 100,000 clones, 75% to 95% seen once. The sample is drawn from a study of T cell changes during pregnancy in multiple sclerosis. The TCR was taken from a female donor with multiple sclerosis, enrolled in a pregnancy study. The sequencing used peripheral blood, collected in the second trimester of pregnancy.

In DNA, the CDR3 is TGTGCCAGCAGCTTGCGGGGTCTCTGGGTGAACACTGAAGCTTTCTTT. Encoded protein: CASSLRGLWVNTEAFF. V usage is TRBV5-8 and J usage is TRBJ1-1; D unresolved. Trimming shortened V by 1 base and J by 0 bases, and 13 bases separated the two germline ends. The length of the CDR3 is 16 residues. Germline V lookup: CDR1 SGHTS, CDR2 YDEGEE.